These 7 T cell receptor beta chains came from one sample sequenced in a study of OX40 agonist ivuxolimab in advanced cancers. The protocol was immunoSEQ multiplex PCR, while the TCRdb copy is restricted to in-frame clones and leaves out a portion. The table records 95,000 to 100,000 clones, just under 85% of them present only once. The sample was CD4+ or CD8+ T cells sorted from blood, taken in a trial of the OX40 agonist ivuxolimab. The receptors originated from an adult with an advanced solid tumor such as melanoma, head and neck, liver or kidney cancer.

The chain is built from TRBV6-5 and TRBJ1-5; D is perhaps TRBD1 (5 bases). V shed 2 bases and J shed 6 bases, with 14 bases lying between them. Germline values: CDR1 MNHEY, CDR2 SVGAGI. The CDR3 covers 15 residues. For the CDR3, the DNA is TGTGCCAGCAGTTACGGGGGGGGAGGGAGTCAGCCCCAGCATTTT. Amino acids: CASSYGGGGSQPQHF.

The rearrangement links TRBV7-3 to TRBJ1-1; TRBD1 is a possible D gene (5 bases). Germline V gives CDR1 SGHTA, CDR2 FQGTGA. V was cut by 4 bases and J by 1 base, with 7 bases left in between. The CDR3 runs to 13 residues. The CDR3 reads CASSSGQNTEAFF. The CDR3 nucleotides read TGTGCCAGCAGCTCTGGACAGAACACTGAAGCTTTCTTT.

This clone showed up just a few times. The V gene is TRBV7-6, the J gene TRBJ1-5, with a tentative D call TRBD1 (6 bases). The ends were cut back, 2 bases at V and 7 bases at J, with 9 bases in the middle. Germline CDR1 is SGHVS and CDR2 is FNYEAQ. The CDR3 covers 13 residues. The CDR3 loop reads CASSLQGHQPQHF. The CDR3 DNA reads as TGTGCCAGCAGCTTACAGGGGCACCAGCCCCAGCATTTT.

V gene TRBV25-1 combines with J gene TRBJ2-1; unclear D gene. The CDR3 is 11 residues long. V gave up 4 bases and J gave up 6 bases, with 4 bases separating them. Germline CDR1 reads MGHDK; CDR2 reads SYGVNS. CDR3 sequence reads: CASSVRNEQFF. The DNA of the CDR3 is TGTGCCAGCAGTGTACGCAATGAGCAGTTCTTC.

This chain joins TRBV7-2 and TRBJ1-2; D not certain. The CDR3 runs to 12 residues. The germline CDR1 and CDR2 sequences are SGHTA and FQGNSA. V lost 1 base to trimming and J lost 10 bases, with 10 bases between them. CDR3 protein: CASSLEEGDYTF. CDR3 sequence (DNA): TGTGCCAGCAGCTTAGAGGAGGGTGACTACACCTTC.

The genes are TRBV6-1 and TRBJ1-5; 7 bases fit TRBD1. Germline V gene sequence: CDR1 MNHNS, CDR2 SASEGT. V lost 3 bases and J lost 1; bases outside the gene matches: 3. This CDR3 is built from 15 residues. CDR3 protein: CASSEAGGSNQPQHF. The CDR3 DNA follows: TGTGCCAGCAGTGAGGCAGGGGGGAGCAATCAGCCCCAGCATTTT.

This clone was seen more than once but under ten times. The rearrangement joins TRBV29-1 to TRBJ2-7; TRBD2 matches at 11 bases. The V gene's germline CDR1 is SQVTM and CDR2 ANQGSEA. CDR3 length equals 13 residues. The V gene end was trimmed by 6 bases and the J gene end by 3 bases; junction bases not matched to a gene: 4. CDR3 protein: CSVSTSGNYEQYF. The CDR3 nucleotides read TGCAGCGTCTCGACTAGCGGGAACTACGAGCAGTACTTC.